The sample holds many counts of the clone carrying this T cell receptor beta chain. Libraries of bulk TCR were made by previously described methods (with listed TCR primers). MiXCR was run by TCRdb on the PCR reads, yielding one entry per CDR3 protein. The table has a few hundred thousand distinct CDR3 sequences, 20% to 25% seen once. The entry originates in a study of molecular identifiers for immune sequencing clone quantification. The V gene's germline CDR1 is SNHLY and CDR2 FYNNEI. The V segment lost 5 bases and the J segment 3 bases; nucleotides outside the gene matches: 3. This CDR3 has 14 amino acids. Naive CD8 T cells were picked out by sorting for CD8+CD4-CCR7+CD45RA+.

The receptor comes from a human donor in good health. Some libraries in this study had Jurkat cell RNA spiked in. Specimen: naive CD8+ T cells from blood, with Jurkat cell RNA spiked in. Noted subset: FACS-sorted CD8+CD4-CCR7+CD45RA+ naive T cells. The rearrangement links TRBV2 to TRBJ1-2; 10 bases map to TRBD1. The CDR3, as DNA: TGTGCCAGCAGTTTTGGACAGGGGGACTATGGCTACACCTTC. Translating it yields CASSFGQGDYGYTF.